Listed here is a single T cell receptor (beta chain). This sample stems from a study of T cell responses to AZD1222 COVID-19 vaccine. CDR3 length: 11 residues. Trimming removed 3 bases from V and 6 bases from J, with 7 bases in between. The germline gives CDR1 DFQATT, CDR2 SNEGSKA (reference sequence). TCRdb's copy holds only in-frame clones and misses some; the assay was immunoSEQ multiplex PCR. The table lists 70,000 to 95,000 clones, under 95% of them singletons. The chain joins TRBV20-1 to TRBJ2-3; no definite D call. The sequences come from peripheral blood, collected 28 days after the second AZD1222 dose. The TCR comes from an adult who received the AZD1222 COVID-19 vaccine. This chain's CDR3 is CSARSKDTQYF. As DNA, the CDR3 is TGCAGTGCTAGGAGCAAGGATACGCAGTATTTT.